This TCR beta chain was sequenced during a study of cytomegalovirus exposure and HLA in healthy donors. Amplification used 60 Vbeta primers and 13 Jbeta primers. Clones were sequenced by immunoSEQ multiplex PCR, and TCRdb holds only the in-frame ones, with some missing. The sample includes about 200,000 clones, 65% to 80% of them seen just once. The CDR3 runs 15 residues. CDR1 and CDR2 from the germline V gene are MGHDK and SYGVNS. V shed 4 bases and J 7 bases; nucleotides not matched to a gene: 6. V and J are TRBV25-1 and TRBJ2-2, with 10 nucleotides matching TRBD2. Material: PBMCs. This TCR came from a man aged 45-65 years in good health and CMV-seronegative. CDR3 sequence reads: CASSGLAGVVGELFF. CDR3 in DNA: TGTGCCAGCAGTGGCCTAGCGGGAGTGGTCGGGGAGCTGTTTTTT. Together with reference TRBV25-1 and TRBJ2-2, the CDR3 gives the full variable domain: EADIYQTPRYLVIGTGKKITLECSQTMGHDKMYWYQQDPGMELHLIHYSYGVNSTEKGDLSSESTVSRIRTEHFPLTLESARPSHTSQYLCASSGLAGVVGELFFGEGSRLTVL.